This T cell receptor (beta chain) was documented in a study of OX40 agonist ivuxolimab in advanced cancers. Study details: Ivuxolimab was delivered to patients intravenously every 2 weeks at doses spanning 0.01 to 10 mg/kg. Checkpoint inhibitors had been given previously to about 38% of patients. Hepatocellular carcinoma, melanoma, renal cell or head and neck cancer was diagnosed in the dose-escalation patients. General study results and limits: Low levels of normalized T-cell clonal expansion also appeared in some nonresponders.

Assay used: immunoSEQ multiplex PCR; TCRdb lists only in-frame clones, some missing. The table has approximately 74,000 clones, approximately 90% seen once; the top ten hold less than 6%. Germline values: CDR1 SGDLS, CDR2 YYNGEE. The J segment lost 10 bases and the V segment lost 0 bases, leaving 6 bases of the junction unmatched. This CDR3 is built from 14 residues. Of note for this clone: Its antigen remains unknown.

The V call is TRBV9, the J call TRBJ2-1; 8 bases agree with TRBD2. The receptor was isolated from an adult with an advanced solid tumor such as melanoma, head and neck, liver or kidney cancer. Sequencing was performed on CD4+ or CD8+ T cells sorted from blood, taken in a trial of the OX40 agonist ivuxolimab. The DNA for the CDR3 is TGTGCCAGCAGCGTAGGAACTAGCGGAAACGAGCAGTTCTTC. This sequence encodes CASSVGTSGNEQFF.